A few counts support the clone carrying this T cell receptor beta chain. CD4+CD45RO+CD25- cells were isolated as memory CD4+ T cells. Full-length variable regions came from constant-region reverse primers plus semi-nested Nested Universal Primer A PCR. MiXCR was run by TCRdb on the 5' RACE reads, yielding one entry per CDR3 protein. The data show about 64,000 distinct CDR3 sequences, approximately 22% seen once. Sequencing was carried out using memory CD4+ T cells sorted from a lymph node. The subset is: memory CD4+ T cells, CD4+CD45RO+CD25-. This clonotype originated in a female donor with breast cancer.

CDR3 loop: CSARTPNGPQHF. DNA of the CDR3: TGCAGCGCAAGGACACCGAATGGGCCCCAGCATTTT. The gene calls are TRBV29-1 and TRBJ1-5, with D tentatively TRBD1 (5 bases). The V gene's germline CDR1 is SQVTM and CDR2 ANQGSEA. Trimming took 7 bases from V and 9 from J, leaving 16 bases between them. This CDR3 is built from 12 residues.